This T cell receptor beta chain was documented in a study of beta chain features in type 1 diabetes. General observations from the study: Sampled from patients, naive, central memory and Treg TCRB repertoires appeared more similar than those sampled from healthy donors. Patients with Type 1 diabetes showed moderately but significantly shorter TCRB CDR3s in all four CD4+ subsets.

V was clipped by 0 bases and J by 4 bases, with 10 bases between them. Germline-derived CDR1 and CDR2 are SGHRS and YFSETQ. This CDR3 comprises 14 residues. About this clone: The antigen is undetermined.

As every portion of the isolated RNA was reverse transcribed, the sequencing read expressed TCRB transcripts. Libraries were prepared by immunoSEQ multiplex PCR; TCRdb keeps only in-frame clonotypes and omits some of them. The sample holds some 660,000 clones, roughly 13% seen once. Sorted populations were all over 98% pure. The sequencing input was naive CD4+ T cells from blood. The clonotype was recovered from a young man with type 1 diabetes. V and J are TRBV5-1 and TRBJ2-5; no clear D. The CDR3: CASSLGGGGETQYF. The CDR3 bases are TGCGCCAGCAGCTTGGGTGGCGGCGGAGAGACCCAGTACTTC. Looking up the rest from reference TRBV5-1 and TRBJ2-5 gives the full variable domain: KAGVTQTPRYLIKTRGQQVTLSCSPISGHRSVSWYQQTPGQGLQFLFEYFSETQRNKGNFPGRFSGRQFSNSRSEMNVSTLELGDSALYLCASSLGGGGETQYFGPGTRLLVL.